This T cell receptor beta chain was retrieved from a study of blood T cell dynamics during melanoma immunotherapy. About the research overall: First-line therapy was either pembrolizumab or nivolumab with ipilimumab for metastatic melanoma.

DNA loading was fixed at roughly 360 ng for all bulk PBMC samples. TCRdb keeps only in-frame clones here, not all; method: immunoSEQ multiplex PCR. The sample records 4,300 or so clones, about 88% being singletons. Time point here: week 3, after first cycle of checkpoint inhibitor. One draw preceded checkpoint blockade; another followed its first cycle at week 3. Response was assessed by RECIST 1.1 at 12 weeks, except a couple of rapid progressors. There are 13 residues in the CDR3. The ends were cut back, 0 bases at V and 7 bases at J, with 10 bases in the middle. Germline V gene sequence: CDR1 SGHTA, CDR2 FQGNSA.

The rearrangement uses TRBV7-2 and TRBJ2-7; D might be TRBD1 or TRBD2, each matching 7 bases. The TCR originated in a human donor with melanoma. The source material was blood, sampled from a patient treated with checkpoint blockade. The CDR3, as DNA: TGTGCCAGCAGCTTAGCCAGGGGGGGAGAGCAGTACTTC. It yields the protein CASSLARGGEQYF.